This TCR beta chain is drawn from a study of T cells in pancreatic ductal adenocarcinoma. Sequencing was performed with immunoSEQ multiplex PCR; in TCRdb, only in-frame clones are kept and a portion is missing. The sample has around 94,000 clones; nearly 95% are singletons. Surgery without prior neoadjuvant therapy was the treatment of the selected pancreatic ductal adenocarcinoma patients. This clone was seen a single time. Antigen unknown. Findings and limits, study-wide: Enrichment of CD45RO+ effector over naive T cells in tumors may bias clonality. The resected cohort was biased toward the minority with early-stage disease. Unique clonotypes were about 8.2-fold more numerous in blood than in tumor. No significant tumor-blood clonality difference; means were about 0.12 and 0.073.

The V end was cut by 4 bases, the J end by 8 bases, with 17 bases between. In germline, CDR1 is MDHEN, CDR2 SYDVKM. CDR3 length: 14 amino acids. The sequenced material came from PBMCs. The rearrangement joins TRBV28 to TRBJ1-2, with D perhaps matching TRBD1 (5 bases). The source is a human donor with pancreatic ductal adenocarcinoma. This CDR3 reads CASSYLGQGEGYTF. In DNA, the CDR3 is TGTGCCAGCAGTTACCTAGGGCAGGGTGAAGGCTACACCTTC.